This entry lists 23 T cell receptor beta chains sequenced from one sample in a study of beta chain features in type 1 diabetes. Study-wide results and limits: Patients with Type 1 diabetes showed moderately but significantly shorter TCRB CDR3s in all four CD4+ subsets.

All of the isolated RNA was reverse transcribed, so expressed TCRB transcripts were sequenced. Clones were read by immunoSEQ multiplex PCR, and TCRdb kept only the in-frame ones, dropping some. The sample yields 300,000 to 400,000 clones, 13% seen once. What these receptors recognize is not known. The specimen was naive CD4+ T cells from blood. These receptors originate from a woman aged 18-35 years with type 1 diabetes.

CDR3 DNA sequence: TGTGCCAGCAGCCCTGCCTGGACTGATACCGGGGAGCTGTTTTTT. Translated: CASSPAWTDTGELFF. The J gene is TRBJ2-2, the V gene TRBV11-3; TRBD2 is a possible D gene (5 bases). The germline CDR1 and CDR2 sequences are SGHNT and YENEEA. The ends were cut back, 5 bases at V and 5 bases at J, with 15 bases in the middle. The CDR3 is made up of 15 amino acids.

The gene calls are TRBV7-9 and TRBJ2-1, with D maybe TRBD1 (6 bases). Per germline, CDR1 SEHNR and CDR2 FQNEAQ (reference sequence). The CDR3 is 14 residues long. The V gene lost 3 bases and the J gene lost 15 bases, with 21 bases spanning the gap. This chain's CDR3 is CASSLWDPGATLFF. CDR3 coding DNA: TGTGCCAGCAGCTTGTGGGACCCAGGGGCGACTTTGTTCTTC.

J is TRBJ2-3 and V is TRBV28; D is unclear. Germline-derived CDR1 and CDR2 are MDHEN and SYDVKM. This CDR3 spans 12 amino acids. Trimming removed 5 bases from V and 0 bases from J, with 3 bases in between. Here the CDR3 reads CASSVSTDTQYF. The CDR3 DNA follows: TGTGCCAGCAGTGTAAGCACAGATACGCAGTATTTT.

The chain links TRBV5-1 to TRBJ2-7, with D possibly being TRBD2 (6 bases). Germline CDR1 reads SGHRS; CDR2 reads YFSETQ. The length of the CDR3 is 12 residues. V dropped 4 bases and J dropped 2 bases, with 7 bases sitting between them. The CDR3 here is CASSRGTYEQYF. The CDR3 DNA reads as TGCGCCAGCAGCCGCGGGACCTACGAGCAGTACTTC.

This clone was detected only a few times. This chain links TRBV2 with TRBJ1-1; perhaps TRBD1 as D (5 bases). V gave up 7 bases and J gave up 0 bases, with 12 bases separating them. The CDR3 length is 14 residues. The V gene's germline CDR1 is SNHLY and CDR2 FYNNEI. DNA of the CDR3: TGTGCCAGCAAATCGACAGTGATGAACACTGAAGCTTTCTTT. Amino acid sequence: CASKSTVMNTEAFF.

This sequence joins TRBV28 and TRBJ1-1; no definite D call. The CDR3 extends over 13 amino acids. Germline CDR1 reads MDHEN; CDR2 reads SYDVKM. V was pared by 8 bases and J by 8 bases, with 18 bases between. CDR3 residues: CASGSVGGREAFF. The CDR3 bases are TGTGCCAGCGGATCAGTGGGAGGCAGGGAAGCTTTCTTT.

This clone was seen more than once but under ten times. The genes are TRBV29-1 and TRBJ1-1, with D perhaps TRBD1 (5 bases). Germline V gives CDR1 SQVTM, CDR2 ANQGSEA. The CDR3 loop spans 12 amino acids. Trimming took 4 bases from V and 6 from J, leaving 12 bases between them. This chain's CDR3 is CSVGGVVAEAFF. The CDR3 DNA follows: TGCAGCGTTGGGGGGGTCGTGGCTGAAGCTTTCTTT.

This clone was detected a few times. CDR3 nucleotide sequence: TGTGCCACCGCCCCCCCAGCGGGAGGGGTATCCTACAATGAGCAGTTCTTC. Protein product: CATAPPAGGVSYNEQFF. The rearrangement links TRBV25-1 to TRBJ2-1; TRBD2 agrees at 10 bases. J gave up 1 base and V 10 bases, and 13 bases lay outside the gene matches. Per the germline V gene, CDR1 is MGHDK and CDR2 is SYGVNS. This CDR3 spans 17 amino acids. Drawing the rest from reference TRBV25-1 and TRBJ2-1, the complete variable domain is EADIYQTPRYLVIGTGKKITLECSQTMGHDKMYWYQQDPGMELHLIHYSYGVNSTEKGDLSSESTVSRIRTEHFPLTLESARPSHTSQYLCATAPPAGGVSYNEQFFGPGTRLTVL.

This clone was seen just once. The gene calls are TRBV18 and TRBJ2-1, with 13 nucleotides matching TRBD2. Germline V lookup: CDR1 KGHSH, CDR2 LQKENI. The V and J ends lost 4 bases and 9 bases, in that order; junction bases with no gene match: 6. The CDR3 loop spans 15 amino acids. The CDR3: CASSLGLAGVSEQFF. The DNA for the CDR3 is TGTGCCAGCTCACTCGGACTAGCGGGAGTAAGTGAGCAGTTCTTC. The full variable domain, in which reference TRBV18 and TRBJ2-1 provide the parts outside the CDR3, is NAGVMQNPRHLVRRRGQEARLRCSPMKGHSHVYWYRQLPEEGLKFMVYLQKENIIDESGMPKERFSAEFPKEGPSILRIQQVVRGDSAAYFCASSLGLAGVSEQFFGPGTRLTVL.

This clone has a handful of counts. The gene calls are TRBV14 and TRBJ2-4; 7 nucleotides match TRBD1. V gave up 4 bases and J gave up 2 bases; unmatched junction bases: 14. Germline CDR1 reads SGHDN; CDR2 reads FVKESK. There are 18 residues in the CDR3. As DNA, the CDR3 is TGTGCCAGCAGCCTAAGACCGGGACAGATAACATCCAAAAACATTCAGTACTTC. This gives the protein CASSLRPGQITSKNIQYF.

This clone occurred a few times. The chain uses TRBV4-3 and TRBJ1-1; D unresolved. Germline CDR1 is LGHNA and CDR2 is YSLEER. V lost 0 bases to trimming and J lost 4 bases, with 12 bases between them. The CDR3 length is 15 residues. The CDR3 loop is CASSQEGAGGTEAFF. As DNA, the CDR3 is TGCGCCAGCAGCCAAGAGGGTGCGGGTGGCACTGAAGCTTTCTTT.

The genes are TRBV7-2 and TRBJ2-1; a possible D gene is TRBD2 (6 bases). The CDR3 runs 15 residues. Germline V gives CDR1 SGHTA, CDR2 FQGNSA. V was shortened by 3 bases and J by 0 bases, with 9 bases between the two germline ends. The CDR3 DNA follows: TGTGCCAGCAGCTTCCTAGCGCGCTCCTACAATGAGCAGTTCTTC. Translating it yields CASSFLARSYNEQFF.

This clone was observed a handful of times. This rearrangement joins TRBV10-3 to TRBJ1-5; 8 nucleotides match TRBD1. Germline values: CDR1 ENHRY, CDR2 SYGVKD. The CDR3 contains 14 residues. Trimming cost V 6 bases and J 1 base; bases outside gene matches: 2. The CDR3, as DNA: TGTGCCATCAGCAGACAGGGGAGCAATCAGCCCCAGCATTTT. Its translation is CAISRQGSNQPQHF.

This clone was found a few times. This chain connects TRBV7-9 to TRBJ2-1, with TRBD2 as a possible D gene (6 bases). The germline CDR1 and CDR2 sequences are SEHNR and FQNEAQ (reference sequence). The CDR3 totals 14 residues. The V end lost 5 bases, the J end lost 5 bases, and 13 bases lay between the germline ends. The CDR3 DNA follows: TGTGCCAGCAGCAAGCACGGGACTGACAATGAGCAGTTCTTC. Amino acids: CASSKHGTDNEQFF. Drawing the rest from reference TRBV7-9 and TRBJ2-1, the complete variable domain is DTGVSQNPRHKITKRGQNVTFRCDPISEHNRLYWYRQTLGQGPEFLTYFQNEAQLEKSRLLSDRFSAERPKGSFSTLEIQRTEQGDSAMYLCASSKHGTDNEQFFGPGTRLTVL.

The table lists this clone with a few counts. The chain couples TRBV2 to TRBJ2-3; a possible D gene is TRBD1 (6 bases). This CDR3 has 15 residues. Trimming pared 5 bases from V and 0 bases from J, leaving 12 bases between. Germline values: CDR1 SNHLY, CDR2 FYNNEI. CDR3 sequence: CASSFGQTSTDTQYF. CDR3 DNA sequence: TGTGCCAGCAGTTTTGGACAGACCAGCACAGATACGCAGTATTTT.

This clone came up a few times. This chain uses TRBV30 with TRBJ2-1, with D perhaps matching TRBD2 (5 bases). This CDR3 comprises 14 residues. V was clipped by 6 bases and J by 2 bases, with 14 bases between them. Germline lookup yields CDR1 GTSNPN and CDR2 SVGIG (reference sequence). CDR3 in DNA: TGTGCCTGTACCCGGGCGGGCACCTACAATGAGCAGTTCTTC. Amino acids: CACTRAGTYNEQFF.

The rearrangement joins TRBV5-1 to TRBJ1-5; D not certain. The germline V gene encodes CDR1 SGHRS and CDR2 YFSETQ. Trimming shortened V by 5 bases and J by 13 bases, and 22 bases separated the two germline ends. The CDR3 length is 14 residues. The CDR3 DNA sequence: TGCGCCAGCAGACCCAATACTACACCGGCGGTTCAGCATTTT. Translating it yields CASRPNTTPAVQHF.

The V and J genes are TRBV15 and TRBJ2-3; a weak D match, TRBD2 (5 bases). CDR1 and CDR2 from the germline V gene are LNHNV and YYDKDF (reference sequence). The V end was cut by 1 base, the J end by 5 bases, with 16 bases between. The CDR3 has 16 amino acids. CDR3: CATSRGGASIGDTQYF. In DNA form, the CDR3 reads TGTGCCACCAGCAGAGGGGGAGCATCGATCGGAGATACGCAGTATTTT.

The genes are TRBV5-6 and TRBJ2-1; 10 nucleotides match TRBD2. This CDR3 is 16 amino acids long. The germline V gene has CDR1 SGHDT and CDR2 YYEEEE. The junction had 6 bases not matched to a gene; V was cut back by 4 bases and J by 2 bases. This chain's CDR3 is CASSRASGSAYNEQFF. The DNA for the CDR3 is TGTGCCAGCAGCAGAGCTAGCGGGAGTGCCTACAATGAGCAGTTCTTC.

In this sample, this clone turned up a few times. The chain recombines TRBV19 with TRBJ1-2; perhaps TRBD1 as D (5 bases). Germline CDR1 and CDR2: LNHDA and SQIVND (reference sequence). The CDR3 is made up of 14 amino acids. The V and J ends lost 6 bases and 5 bases respectively, with 16 bases between them. The CDR3, as DNA: TGTGCCAGTAGCCCCGGGGGGGGTTGGTATGGCTACACCTTC. Amino acid sequence: CASSPGGGWYGYTF.

This clone was seen just once. The CDR3 is CASSLGLLNEQFF. In DNA form, the CDR3 reads TGTGCCAGCAGCTTAGGACTACTCAATGAGCAGTTCTTC. J is TRBJ2-1 and V is TRBV7-2; a weak D match, TRBD2 (5 bases). Trimming took 1 base from V and 6 from J, leaving 7 bases between them. The CDR3 loop spans 13 amino acids. From germline, CDR1 is SGHTA and CDR2 FQGNSA.

This clone turned up a few times. V gene TRBV11-2 combines with J gene TRBJ2-1, with 8 bases aligning to TRBD1. The CDR3 extends over 15 amino acids. The V and J ends lost 3 bases and 10 bases, in that order; junction bases with no gene match: 11. CDR1 and CDR2 from the germline V gene are SGHAT and FQNNGV. The CDR3 coding sequence is TGTGCCAGCAGCTTGGACAGGGATCCTTGGTGGGAGCAGTTCTTC. Residues: CASSLDRDPWWEQFF.

This clone was seen a few times. This chain joins TRBV4-2 and TRBJ2-7; 7 bases are shared with TRBD2. The CDR3 length is 15 residues. The J segment lost 2 bases and the V segment lost 2 bases, leaving 6 bases of the junction unmatched. Germline V gene sequence: CDR1 LGHNA, CDR2 YNFKEQ. CDR3 residues: CASSQTGTKTYEQYF. DNA of the CDR3: TGTGCCAGCAGCCAAACCGGGACTAAAACCTACGAGCAGTACTTC.